This is a list of T cell receptor beta chains from one sample in a study of cytomegalovirus exposure and HLA in healthy donors. Here immunoSEQ multiplex PCR was the method, and the copy in TCRdb shows in-frame clones only, minus some. The repertoire has around 230,000 clones, around 76% of them found once; the top ten carry nearly 6%. The sequenced sample consisted of PBMCs. These receptors all come from a man aged 40-49 years in good health and CMV-seropositive. The CDR3 runs from the conserved cysteine through the conserved F or W. The order of the fields is J gene, clone size, V gene, CDR3 protein. Clone size is given for some rows only: seen once, a few or many times, or a class if the clone is expanded.

>TRBJ1-5|NA|TRBV28
CKVGGPNQPQHF
>TRBJ2-5|NA|TRBV5-1
CASSLVRTGQETQYF
>TRBJ2-5|NA|TRBV11-1
CASSQQATQETQYF
>TRBJ2-7|NA|TRBV21-1
CASSKERQISSYEQYF
>TRBJ2-3|NA|TRBV7-6
CASSRDRGTDTQYF
>TRBJ2-1|NA|TRBV29-1
CSFRTYYNEQFF
>TRBJ2-7|NA|TRBV6-5
CASSYSNHQGEEQYF
>TRBJ2-3|few|TRBV6-5
CASSRGTGSDTQYF
>TRBJ1-4|once|TRBV2
CASSDPGLDEKLFF
>TRBJ1-1|NA|TRBV6-6
CASSYGTGHTEAFF
>TRBJ1-4|NA|TRBV10-3
CAISDAGTALEKLFF
>TRBJ2-3|few|TRBV19
CASSRGTSSVSSTDTQYF
>TRBJ2-1|few|TRBV4-2
CASSRITTGGFYNEQFF
>TRBJ1-1|NA|TRBV7-8
CASSRTGFEAFF
>TRBJ2-1|NA|TRBV30
CAWSGRTGKSYNEQFF
>TRBJ2-7|NA|TRBV27
CASSLLGLAGGNYEQYF
>TRBJ2-2|NA|TRBV7-9
CASSQVGLSNTGELFF
>TRBJ2-3|NA|TRBV6-4
CASSDSPGGPSDTQYF
>TRBJ1-5|NA|TRBV2
CASSPRTGIQPQHF
>TRBJ1-1|few|TRBV5-1
CASSLGQTTEAFF
>NA|NA|TRBV5-4
CASSKSIRDSGYEQYF
>TRBJ2-6|NA|TRBV7-9
CASSLARGPEGANVLTF
>TRBJ1-2|NA|TRBV7-3
CASSRDRAYGYTF
>TRBJ1-2|NA|TRBV5-5
CASSLGQGPYGYTF
>TRBJ1-1|NA|TRBV28
CASSSGRADTEAFF
>TRBJ2-7|NA|TRBV7-8
CASSLISVSYEQYF
>TRBJ2-5|NA|TRBV7-3
CASSLGLQETQYF
>TRBJ1-6|NA|TRBV13
CASSLRRNSPLHF
>TRBJ2-5|NA|TRBV14
CASRQGGPGVETQYF
>TRBJ2-1|NA|TRBV29-1
CSAGRALDEQFF
>TRBJ2-1|few|TRBV6-5
CASSYGLRSYNEQFF
>TRBJ2-1|NA|TRBV5-1
CASSLRSTGVRVEQFF
>TRBJ1-5|NA|TRBV7-8
CASSPGGVGNQPQHF
>TRBJ2-5|NA|TRBV7-6
CASSLLAGGETQYF
>TRBJ1-1|NA|TRBV21-1
CASSKKYSVEAFF
>TRBJ2-5|NA|TRBV14
CASSQWGQGWQTQYF
>TRBJ1-2|NA|TRBV6-5
CASSTRQGHYGYTF
>TRBJ1-1|NA|TRBV5-1
CASSDGQGWTEAFF
>TRBJ1-1|NA|TRBV18
CASSRPGQVNTEAFF
>TRBJ2-5|NA|TRBV29-1
CSVEVQGGRETQYF
>TRBJ2-5|NA|TRBV5-1
CASSLGGEGETQYF
>TRBJ1-5|NA|TRBV30
CAWSEENNQPQHF
>TRBJ1-3|NA|TRBV6-5
CASSYSDSYGNTIYF
>TRBJ2-3|NA|TRBV14
CASSSRTGLLSDTQYF
>TRBJ1-4|NA|TRBV27
CASSLQVNEKLFF
>TRBJ2-7|NA|TRBV6-5
CASSSRGSSAYYEQYF
>TRBJ2-3|NA|TRBV9
CASSVGHGISQYF
>TRBJ1-2|NA|TRBV14
CASSHLQDLYGYTF
>TRBJ2-1|NA|TRBV19
CATRQGTNNEQFF
>TRBJ2-7|NA|TRBV2
CASSGPQAITYEQYF
>TRBJ2-3|once|TRBV5-1
CASSWWDSPTDTQYF
>TRBJ2-3|NA|TRBV5-1
CASSLGTDTDTQYF
>TRBJ2-2|NA|TRBV6-5
CASSYRDSTGELFF
>TRBJ2-5|NA|TRBV7-9
CARQTSLGTQYF
>TRBJ2-2|NA|TRBV18
CASSPIPDRENTGELFF
>TRBJ2-7|NA|TRBV6-1
CASSRTRADEQYF
>TRBJ1-2|once|TRBV2
CASRGSHYGYTF
>TRBJ1-5|NA|TRBV6-5
CASSLGRDNQPQHF
>TRBJ1-2|NA|TRBV30
CAWTRGGLGYGYTF